This T cell receptor beta chain was recorded in a study of graft-versus-host responses after intestinal transplantation. Turning to this clone: Its antigen remains unidentified.

Whole-study findings and limits: Allograft graft-versus-host to host-versus-graft clonal ratios ran high in patients with graft-donor T cell macrochimerism. Detected in recipient marrow were GvH clones, some of which were first observed in ileum or blood.

The CDR3 length is 14 residues. CDR1 is LGHNA, CDR2 YNFKEQ, per germline. Trimming left V 0 bases short and J 7 bases short, with 12 bases between. The method was immunoSEQ multiplex PCR; TCRdb's version includes in-frame clones alone and lacks a portion of them. The top ten clones hold about 0.8% of a sample with 89,000 or so clones, around 83% of them seen once. This sequence originates from a human donor who received an intestinal transplant. J is TRBJ2-5 and V is TRBV4-2; D might be TRBD2 (5 bases). The sample consisted of unstimulated CD4+ T cells sorted from spleen or lymph node cells, taken before intestinal transplant. This chain's CDR3 is CASSQDLTIGTQYF. CDR3 sequence (DNA): TGTGCCAGCAGCCAAGATCTGACTATCGGGACCCAGTACTTC.